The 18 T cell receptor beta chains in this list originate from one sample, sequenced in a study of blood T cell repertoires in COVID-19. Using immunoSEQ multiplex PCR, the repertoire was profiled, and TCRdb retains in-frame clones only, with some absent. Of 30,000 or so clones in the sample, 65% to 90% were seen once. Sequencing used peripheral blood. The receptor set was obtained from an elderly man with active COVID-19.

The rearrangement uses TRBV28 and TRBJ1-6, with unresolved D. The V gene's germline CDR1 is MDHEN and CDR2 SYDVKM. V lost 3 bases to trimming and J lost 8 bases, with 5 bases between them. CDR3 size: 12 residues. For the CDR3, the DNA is TGTGCCAGCAGTTTGAACTATTCACCCCTCCACTTT. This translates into CASSLNYSPLHF. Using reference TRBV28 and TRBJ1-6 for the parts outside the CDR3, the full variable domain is DVKVTQSSRYLVKRTGEKVFLECVQDMDHENMFWYRQDPGLGLRLIYFSYDVKMKEKGDIPEGYSVSREKKERFSLILESASTNQTSMYLCASSLNYSPLHFGNGTRLTVT.

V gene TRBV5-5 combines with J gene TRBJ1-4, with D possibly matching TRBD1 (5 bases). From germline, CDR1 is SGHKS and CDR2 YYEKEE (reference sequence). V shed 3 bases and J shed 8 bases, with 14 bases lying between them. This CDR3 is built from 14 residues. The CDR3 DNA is TGTGCCAGCAGCTCCGGGTCAGGGAGGGAAAAACTGTTTTTT. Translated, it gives CASSSGSGREKLFF.

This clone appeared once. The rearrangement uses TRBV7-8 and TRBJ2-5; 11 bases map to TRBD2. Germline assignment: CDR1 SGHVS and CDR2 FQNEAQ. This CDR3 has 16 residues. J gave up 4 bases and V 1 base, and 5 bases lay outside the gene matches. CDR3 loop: CASSLDLAGGPETQYF. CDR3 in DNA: TGTGCCAGCAGCTTAGATTTAGCGGGGGGGCCAGAGACCCAGTACTTC.

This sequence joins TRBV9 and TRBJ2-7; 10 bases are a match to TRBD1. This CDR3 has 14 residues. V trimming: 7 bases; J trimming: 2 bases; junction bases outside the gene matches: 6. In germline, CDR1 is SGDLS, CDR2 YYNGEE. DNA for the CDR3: TGTGCCAGCTCCAGGGACAGGGGTGCCTACGAGCAGTACTTC. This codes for CASSRDRGAYEQYF. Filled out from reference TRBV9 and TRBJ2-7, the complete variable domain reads DSGVTQTPKHLITATGQRVTLRCSPRSGDLSVYWYQQSLDQGLQFLIQYYNGEERAKGNILERFSAQQFPDLHSELNLSSLELGDSALYFCASSRDRGAYEQYFGPGTRLTVT.

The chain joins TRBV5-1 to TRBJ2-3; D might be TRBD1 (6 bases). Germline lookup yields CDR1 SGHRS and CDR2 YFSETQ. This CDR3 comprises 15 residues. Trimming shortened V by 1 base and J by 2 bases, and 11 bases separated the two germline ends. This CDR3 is CASSLRGTHTDTQYF. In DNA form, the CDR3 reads TGCGCCAGCAGCTTGCGTGGGACACACACAGATACGCAGTATTTT.

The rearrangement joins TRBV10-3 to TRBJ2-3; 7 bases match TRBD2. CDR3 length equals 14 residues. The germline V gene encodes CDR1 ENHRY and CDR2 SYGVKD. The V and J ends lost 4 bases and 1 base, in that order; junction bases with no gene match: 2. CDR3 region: CAISVGRGTDTQYF. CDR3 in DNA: TGTGCCATCAGTGTTGGGAGGGGCACAGATACGCAGTATTTT.

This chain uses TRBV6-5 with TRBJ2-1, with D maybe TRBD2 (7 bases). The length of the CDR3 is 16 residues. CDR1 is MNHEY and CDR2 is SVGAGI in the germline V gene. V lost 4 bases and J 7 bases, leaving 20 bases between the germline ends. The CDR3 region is CASSSRGGGGINEQFF. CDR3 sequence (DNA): TGTGCCAGCAGTTCACGGGGAGGGGGAGGGATAAATGAGCAGTTCTTC.

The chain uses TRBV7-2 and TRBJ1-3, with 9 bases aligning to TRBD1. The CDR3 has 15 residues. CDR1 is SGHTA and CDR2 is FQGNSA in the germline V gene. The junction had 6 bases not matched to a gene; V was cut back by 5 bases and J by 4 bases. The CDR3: CASSPRDREGNTIYF. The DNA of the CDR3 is TGTGCCAGCAGCCCCCGGGACAGGGAAGGAAACACCATATATTTT.

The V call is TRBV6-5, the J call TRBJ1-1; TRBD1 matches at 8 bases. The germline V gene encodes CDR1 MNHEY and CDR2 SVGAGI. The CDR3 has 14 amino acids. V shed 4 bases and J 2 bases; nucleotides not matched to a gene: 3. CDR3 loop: CASSSTGANTEAFF. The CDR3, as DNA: TGTGCCAGCAGTTCGACAGGGGCCAACACTGAAGCTTTCTTT.

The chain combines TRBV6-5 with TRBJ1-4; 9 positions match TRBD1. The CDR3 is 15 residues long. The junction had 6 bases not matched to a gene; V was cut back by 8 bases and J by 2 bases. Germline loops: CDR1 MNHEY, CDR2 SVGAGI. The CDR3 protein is CASGGGTGTNEKLFF. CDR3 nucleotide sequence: TGTGCCAGCGGCGGAGGGACAGGGACTAATGAAAAACTGTTTTTT.

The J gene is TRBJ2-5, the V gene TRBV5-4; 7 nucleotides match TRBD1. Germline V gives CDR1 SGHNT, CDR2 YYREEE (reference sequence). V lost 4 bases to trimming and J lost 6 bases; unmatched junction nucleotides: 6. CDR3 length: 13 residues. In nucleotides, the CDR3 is TGTGCCAGCAGCGGACAGGATGCACAGACCCAGTACTTC. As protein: CASSGQDAQTQYF.

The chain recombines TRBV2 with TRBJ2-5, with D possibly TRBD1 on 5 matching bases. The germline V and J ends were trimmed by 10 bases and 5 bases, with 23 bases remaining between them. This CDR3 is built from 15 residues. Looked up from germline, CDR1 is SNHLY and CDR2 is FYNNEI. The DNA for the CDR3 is TGTGCCACCACCTTTGATGGGGCACCAGTGGAGACCCAGTACTTC. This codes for CATTFDGAPVETQYF.

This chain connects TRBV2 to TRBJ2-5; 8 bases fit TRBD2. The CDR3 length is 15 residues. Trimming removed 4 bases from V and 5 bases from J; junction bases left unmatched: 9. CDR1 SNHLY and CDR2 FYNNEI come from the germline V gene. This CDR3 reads CASSAARGDGETQYF. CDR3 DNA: TGTGCCAGCAGTGCGGCGCGGGGGGATGGTGAGACCCAGTACTTC.

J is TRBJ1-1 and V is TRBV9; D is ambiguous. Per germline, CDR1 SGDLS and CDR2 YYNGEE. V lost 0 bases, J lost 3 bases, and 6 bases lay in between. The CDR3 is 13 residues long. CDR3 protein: CASSVGGYTEAFF. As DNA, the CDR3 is TGTGCCAGCAGCGTAGGCGGGTACACTGAAGCTTTCTTT.

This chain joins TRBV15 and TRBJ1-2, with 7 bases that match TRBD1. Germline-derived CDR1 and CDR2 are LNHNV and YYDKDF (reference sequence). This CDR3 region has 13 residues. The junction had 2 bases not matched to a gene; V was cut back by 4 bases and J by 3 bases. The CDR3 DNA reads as TGTGCCACCAGCATTGGGACAGACTATGGCTACACCTTC. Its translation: CATSIGTDYGYTF.

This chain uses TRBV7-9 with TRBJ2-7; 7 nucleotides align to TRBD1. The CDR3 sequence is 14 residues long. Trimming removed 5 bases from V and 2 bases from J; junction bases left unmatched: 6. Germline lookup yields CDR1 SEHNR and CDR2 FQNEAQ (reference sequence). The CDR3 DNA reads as TGTGCCAGCAGCCCATGGGACAGCCCCTACGAGCAGTACTTC. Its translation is CASSPWDSPYEQYF.

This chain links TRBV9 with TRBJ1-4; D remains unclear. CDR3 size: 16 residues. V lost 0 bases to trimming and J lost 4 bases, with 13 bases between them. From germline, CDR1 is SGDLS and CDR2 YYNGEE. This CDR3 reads CASSVGPEGVNEKLFF. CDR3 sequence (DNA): TGTGCCAGCAGCGTAGGACCGGAAGGAGTTAATGAAAAACTGTTTTTT. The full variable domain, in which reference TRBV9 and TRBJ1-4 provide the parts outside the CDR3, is DSGVTQTPKHLITATGQRVTLRCSPRSGDLSVYWYQQSLDQGLQFLIQYYNGEERAKGNILERFSAQQFPDLHSELNLSSLELGDSALYFCASSVGPEGVNEKLFFGSGTQLSVL.

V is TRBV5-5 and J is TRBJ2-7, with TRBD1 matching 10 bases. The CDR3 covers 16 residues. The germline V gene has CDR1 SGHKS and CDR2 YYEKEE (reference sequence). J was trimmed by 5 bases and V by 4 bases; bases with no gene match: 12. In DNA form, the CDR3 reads TGTGCCAGCAGCGGATTCGCGCCGGGACAGGGGAACGAGCAGTACTTC. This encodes CASSGFAPGQGNEQYF.